This T cell receptor beta chain was documented in a study of shared clonotypes between healthy human individuals. Produced via immunoSEQ multiplex PCR; TCRdb's table is partial and in-frame only. Counted here are about 2.4 million clones, 85% to 95% occurring once; the ten biggest clones make up 0.14%. After removal of 8 bases from V and 1 base from J, the junction contained 7 bases not matched to a gene. Germline CDR1 KGHSH, CDR2 LQKENI. CDR3 length equals 14 residues. This sequence was found in a man aged 18 to 29 in good health. The rearrangement links TRBV18 to TRBJ1-2; 7 nucleotides line up with TRBD1. The specimen was naive CD4+ T cells sorted from blood. Subset reported: CD45RA+ positively selected. The CDR3 is CASQEGTVNYGYTF. CDR3 DNA: TGTGCCAGCCAGGAAGGGACAGTTAACTATGGCTACACCTTC. Looking up the rest from reference TRBV18 and TRBJ1-2 gives the full variable domain: NAGVMQNPRHLVRRRGQEARLRCSPMKGHSHVYWYRQLPEEGLKFMVYLQKENIIDESGMPKERFSAEFPKEGPSILRIQQVVRGDSAAYFCASQEGTVNYGYTFGSGTRLTVV.